The present entry profiles one TCR beta chain with its context. The sample originates from a study of blood T cell repertoires in COVID-19. Across the study: Samples taken during acute and convalescent COVID-19 were collected in the United States, Italy and Spain. T cells, B-cell-depleted T cells, or PBMCs provided the cDNA or gDNA that served as material.

Original processing methods: Reference gene primer amplification gave estimated nucleated cell counts. Profiled with immunoSEQ multiplex PCR; TCRdb holds only in-frame clones, not every one. That table furnishes V, J and clone size, whereas the DNA furnished D and trimming. The sample consists of more than 200,000 clones, roughly four fifths of them appearing once. Per germline, CDR1 SGHTA and CDR2 FQGNSA. The CDR3 runs 12 residues. The ends were cut back, 1 base at V and 11 bases at J, with 11 bases in the middle. Sequencing used peripheral blood. The receptor was isolated from a man aged 50 to 59 with active or convalescent COVID-19. The rearrangement joins TRBV7-2 to TRBJ1-1; no firm D call. The CDR3 reads CASSLVESAAFF. DNA of the CDR3: TGTGCCAGCAGCTTAGTTGAAAGTGCGGCTTTCTTT.